The table lists the clone carrying this TCR beta chain with a count of one. Antigen unknown. It was with 60 Vbeta and 13 Jbeta primers that the PCR ran. Libraries were prepared by immunoSEQ multiplex PCR; TCRdb keeps only in-frame clonotypes and omits some of them. The top ten clones hold 2% to 3% of a sample with 90,000 to 120,000 clones, 65% to 85% of them seen once. The germline V gene has CDR1 KGHSH and CDR2 LQKENI. Losses at the gene ends were 3 bases for V and 2 bases for J; bases not matched to a gene: 8. The CDR3 is 17 residues long. The data are from a study of cytomegalovirus exposure and HLA in healthy donors. Study observations and caveats: Reports credit the classifier with highly specific, highly sensitive diagnosis of cytomegalovirus status. TRBV6-2, TRBV6-3 and other indistinguishable V segments were excluded.

The sample was PBMCs. The chain is built from TRBV18 and TRBJ2-7; the match to TRBD2 covers 12 bases. This receptor was identified in a man between 18 and 29 years old in good health and CMV-seronegative. CDR3 sequence (DNA): TGTGCCAGCTCACCGACCTTACTAGCGGGGGGCCCCTACGAGCAGTACTTC. This encodes CASSPTLLAGGPYEQYF.